This TCR beta chain was recorded in a study of OX40 agonist ivuxolimab in advanced cancers. Turning to the study itself: Partial responses were recorded for three patients, including one with hepatocellular carcinoma and two with cutaneous melanoma. Study-level findings and limits: A proportion of nonresponders additionally exhibited low normalized T-cell clonal expansion.

Worth noting for this clone: Its target is unknown.

Clones were read by immunoSEQ multiplex PCR, and TCRdb kept only the in-frame ones, dropping some. The sample contains around 80,000 clones, roughly 80% of which appear only once. Blood sampling took place at baseline, cycle 4 day 1, and cycle 7 day 1. Per germline, CDR1 MDHEN and CDR2 SYDVKM. V lost 3 bases and J 3 bases, leaving 15 bases between the germline ends. This CDR3 comprises 15 residues. V is TRBV28 and J is TRBJ2-7; D is perhaps TRBD1 or TRBD2 (6 bases each). The clonotype comes from an adult with an advanced solid tumor such as melanoma, head and neck, liver or kidney cancer. The sequencing here drew on CD4+ or CD8+ T cells sorted from blood, taken in a trial of the OX40 agonist ivuxolimab. CDR3: CASSLGGTSRYEQYV. The CDR3 coding sequence is TGTGCCAGCAGTTTGGGGGGCACGTCCCGCTACGAGCAGTACGTC.